The 3 T cell receptor beta chains below were found in one sample sequenced in a study of blood T cells in healthy people across ages. Sample-barcoded 5' priming and a J-beta primer mix drove a second PCR of about 7 to 11 cycles. TCRdb re-called the 5' RACE reads with MiXCR, one entry per CDR3 protein. Of over 950,000 distinct CDR3 sequences in the sample, more than 30% were seen once. Sequences were obtained from blood. These receptors all stem from a man aged 18-30 years in good health.

A few counts support this clonotype. The chain joins TRBV4-1 to TRBJ1-1; D gene ambiguous. Germline assignment: CDR1 MGHRA and CDR2 YSYEKL. The CDR3 runs 15 residues. V was clipped by 4 bases and J by 2 bases, with 14 bases between them. The CDR3 coding sequence is TGCGCCAGCAGCCGCACCCCCCGGGGAAACACTGAAGCTTTCTTT. Protein: CASSRTPRGNTEAFF.

The chain has TRBV12-3 or TRBV12-4 and TRBJ2-7; TRBD1 matches at 9 bases. The junction had 7 bases not matched to a gene; V was cut back by 4 bases and J by 3 bases. This CDR3 is built from 15 residues. CDR3 protein: CASSSGTGLNYEQYF. DNA for the CDR3: TGTGCCAGCAGTTCCGGGACAGGGTTGAACTACGAGCAGTACTTC.

A remark on this clonotype: One end of the junction fails to match germline, which may point to a read error. The chain uses TRBV14 and TRBJ1-1, with unresolved D. CDR1 and CDR2 from the germline V gene are SGHDN and FVKESK. The CDR3 runs 14 residues. The CDR3 coding sequence is TGTGCCAGCGGCCAAAGATTAGCGAACACTGAAGCTTTCTTT. Encoded protein: CASGQRLANTEAFF.